This T cell receptor (beta chain) is drawn from a study of post-analysis software for immune sequencing data. Background on the study: Clinical courses comprised relapsing-remitting, secondary progressive and progressive-relapsing multiple sclerosis. Overall study results and limits: Controls' normalized Chao1 diversity significantly exceeded that of multiple sclerosis patients. F-measure co-clustering was strong for batch-matched samples.

cDNA libraries of TCR beta carried unique molecular identifiers. Input of roughly 0.9 to 11 million T cells yielded a few hundred thousand cDNA molecules. TCRdb analysed the PCR reads with MiXCR anew, one entry per CDR3 protein. The table records hundreds of thousands of distinct CDR3 sequences, roughly 29% of them present only once. As regards this clonotype: Its specificity is unknown.

Sequencing was performed on blood. The TCR was taken from a girl between 5 and 17 years old with multiple sclerosis.

The CDR3 protein is CASSLEGQTGLQETQFF. The CDR3 DNA reads as TGCGCCAGCAGCTTGGAAGGACAGACGGGTTTACAAGAGACCCAGTTCTTC. The genes are TRBV5-1 and TRBJ2-5, with D perhaps matching TRBD1 (6 bases). Gene TRBJ2-1 matches the end of the DNA better, so the J call may be wrong. Germline assignment: CDR1 SGHRS and CDR2 YFSETQ. The CDR3 sequence is 17 residues long.